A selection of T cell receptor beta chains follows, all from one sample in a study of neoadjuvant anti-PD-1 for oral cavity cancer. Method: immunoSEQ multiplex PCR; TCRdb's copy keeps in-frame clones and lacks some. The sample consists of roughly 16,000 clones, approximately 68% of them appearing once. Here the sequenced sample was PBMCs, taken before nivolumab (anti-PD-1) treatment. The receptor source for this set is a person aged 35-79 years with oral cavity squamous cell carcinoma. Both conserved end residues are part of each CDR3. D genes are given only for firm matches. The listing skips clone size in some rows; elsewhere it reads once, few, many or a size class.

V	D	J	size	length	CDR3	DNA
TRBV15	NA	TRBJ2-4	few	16	CATSREGGLAKNIQYF	TGTGCCACCAGCAGAGAGGGGGGACTAGCCAAAAACATTCAGTACTTC
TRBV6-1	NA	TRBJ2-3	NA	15	CASPPWRADTDTQYF	TGTGCCAGCCCGCCCTGGCGGGCTGACACAGATACGCAGTATTTT
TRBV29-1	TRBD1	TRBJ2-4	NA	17	CSVPSGTGGAVRDIQYF	TGCAGCGTCCCCTCTGGCACAGGGGGCGCGGTGAGGGACATTCAGTACTTC
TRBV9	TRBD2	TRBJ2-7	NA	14	CASSPYRGSYEQYF	TGTGCCAGCAGCCCTTATCGCGGGAGTTACGAGCAGTACTTC
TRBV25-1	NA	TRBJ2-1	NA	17	CASSPTGGQNPSREQFF	TGTGCCAGCAGTCCTACCGGGGGACAGAACCCGTCAAGGGAGCAGTTCTTC
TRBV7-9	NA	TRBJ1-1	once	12	CASSGTATEAFF	TGTGCCAGCAGTGGGACCGCCACTGAAGCTTTCTTT
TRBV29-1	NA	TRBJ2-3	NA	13	CSVCELEGDTQYF	TGCAGCGTTTGTGAGTTAGAAGGAGATACGCAGTATTTT
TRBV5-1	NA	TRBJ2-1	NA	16	CASSWSGTSSYNEQFF	TGCGCCAGCAGCTGGTCCGGGACCAGCTCCTACAATGAGCAGTTCTTC
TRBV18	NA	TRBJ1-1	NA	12	CASSPMDTEAFF	TGTGCCAGCTCACCGATGGACACTGAAGCTTTCTTT
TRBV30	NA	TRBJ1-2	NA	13	CAWSFQGSSGYTF	TGTGCCTGGAGTTTTCAGGGGTCGTCTGGCTACACCTTC
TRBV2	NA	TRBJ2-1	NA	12	CASSASPNEQFF	TGTGCCAGCAGTGCCAGCCCCAATGAGCAGTTCTTC
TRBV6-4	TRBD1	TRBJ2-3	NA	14	CASSRDRGPDTQYF	TGTGCCAGCAGCCGGGACAGGGGCCCAGATACGCAGTATTTT
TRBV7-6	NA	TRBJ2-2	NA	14	CASRNGGNTGELFF	TGTGCCAGCAGAAACGGGGGTAACACCGGGGAGCTGTTTTTT
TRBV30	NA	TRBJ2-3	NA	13	CAWSFFGTDTQYF	TGTGCCTGGAGTTTTTTCGGAACAGATACGCAGTATTTT
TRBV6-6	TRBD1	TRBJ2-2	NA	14	CASSWDRLTGELFF	TGTGCCAGCAGTTGGGACAGACTCACCGGGGAGCTGTTTTTT
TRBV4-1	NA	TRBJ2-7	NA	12	CASSHPWGEQYF	TGCGCCAGCAGCCATCCTTGGGGCGAGCAGTACTTC
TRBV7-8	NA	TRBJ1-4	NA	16	CASSLAGGRTNEKLFF	TGTGCCAGCAGCTTAGCGGGGGGAAGGACTAATGAAAAACTGTTTTTT
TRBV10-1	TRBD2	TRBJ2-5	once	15	CASSGVAGGKETQYF	TGCGCCAGCAGTGGCGTAGCGGGAGGTAAAGAGACCCAGTACTTC
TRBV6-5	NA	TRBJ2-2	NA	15	CASSFRQANTGELFF	TGTGCCAGCAGTTTTCGACAGGCGAACACCGGGGAGCTGTTTTTT
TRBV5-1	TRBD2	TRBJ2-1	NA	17	CASYKGERETTYNEQFF	TGCGCCAGCTATAAAGGGGAGCGGGAGACGACCTACAATGAGCAGTTCTTC
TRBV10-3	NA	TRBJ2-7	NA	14	CAISEGASLREQYF	TGTGCCATCAGTGAGGGGGCGAGCCTCCGCGAGCAGTACTTC
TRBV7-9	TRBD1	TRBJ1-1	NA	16	CASSLGLGTVNTEAFF	TGTGCCAGCAGCTTAGGACTGGGGACAGTAAACACTGAAGCTTTCTTT
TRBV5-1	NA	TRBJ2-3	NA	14	CASSLERSTDTQYF	TGCGCCAGCAGCTTGGAGCGCTCCACAGATACGCAGTATTTT
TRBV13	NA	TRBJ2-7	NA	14	CASSQGGAAYEQYF	TGTGCCAGCAGCCAAGGGGGAGCCGCCTACGAGCAGTACTTC
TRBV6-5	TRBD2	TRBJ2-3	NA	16	CASSYLASGRPDTQYF	TGTGCCAGCAGTTACTTAGCTAGCGGCCGCCCCGATACGCAGTATTTT
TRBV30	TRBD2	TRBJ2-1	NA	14	CAWRLAGGLGEQFF	TGTGCCTGGAGACTAGCGGGAGGGCTGGGTGAGCAGTTCTTC
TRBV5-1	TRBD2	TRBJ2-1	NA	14	CASQIWEGPGEQFF	TGCGCCAGCCAGATCTGGGAGGGCCCGGGTGAGCAGTTCTTC
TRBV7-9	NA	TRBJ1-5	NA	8	CSNQPQHF	TGCAGCAATCAGCCCCAGCATTTT
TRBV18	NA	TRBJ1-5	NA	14	CASSPTDSGQPQHF	TGTGCCAGCTCACCAACCGACAGCGGTCAGCCCCAGCATTTT
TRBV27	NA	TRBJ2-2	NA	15	CASSFLQGNTGELFF	TGTGCCAGCAGTTTCTTACAGGGGAACACCGGGGAGCTGTTTTTT
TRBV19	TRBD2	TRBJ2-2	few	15	CASSITGRGTGELFF	TGTGCCAGTAGTATTACCGGGAGGGGGACCGGGGAGCTGTTTTTT
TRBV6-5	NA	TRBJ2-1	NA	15	CASSPGTTVRNEQFF	TGTGCCAGCAGCCCCGGGACAACCGTACGCAATGAGCAGTTCTTC
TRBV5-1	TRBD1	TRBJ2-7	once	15	CASSAQTGLSYEQYF	TGCGCCAGCAGCGCCCAGACAGGGCTCTCCTACGAGCAGTACTTC
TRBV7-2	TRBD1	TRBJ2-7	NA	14	CASSPTTGVGEQYF	TGTGCCAGCAGCCCGACGACAGGGGTGGGCGAGCAGTACTTC
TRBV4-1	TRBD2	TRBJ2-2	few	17	CASSQDRTAGGTGELFF	TGCGCCAGCAGCCAAGATAGAACAGCGGGAGGGACCGGGGAGCTGTTTTTT
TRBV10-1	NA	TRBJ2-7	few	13	CASSEGTALEQYF	TGCGCCAGCAGTGAAGGGACCGCTCTCGAGCAGTACTTC
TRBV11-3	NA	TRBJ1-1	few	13	CASSSGVNTEAFF	TGTGCCAGCAGCTCAGGGGTCAACACTGAAGCTTTCTTT
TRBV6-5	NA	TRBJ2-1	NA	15	CASSTYRMTYNEQFF	TGTGCCAGCAGTACCTACAGAATGACATACAATGAGCAGTTCTTC
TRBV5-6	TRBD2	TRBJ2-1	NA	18	CASSSTVWGGSSYNEQFF	TGTGCCAGCAGCTCAACGGTCTGGGGCGGGAGCTCCTACAATGAGCAGTTCTTC
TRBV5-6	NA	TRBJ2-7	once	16	CASSLGGRSNLYEQYF	TGTGCCAGCAGCTTGGGGGGACGGAGCAACCTCTACGAGCAGTACTTC
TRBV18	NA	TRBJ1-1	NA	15	CASSPNQGMNTEAFF	TGTGCCAGCTCACCAAACCAGGGGATGAACACTGAAGCTTTCTTT
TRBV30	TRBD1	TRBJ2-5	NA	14	CAWGKDRVGETQYF	TGTGCCTGGGGGAAAGACAGGGTTGGAGAGACCCAGTACTTC
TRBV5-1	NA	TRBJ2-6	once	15	CASSTGQSGANVLTF	TGCGCCAGCAGCACCGGACAATCTGGGGCCAACGTCCTGACTTTC
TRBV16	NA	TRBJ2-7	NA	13	CASSHGQPYEQYF	TGTGCCAGCAGCCACGGACAGCCCTACGAGCAGTACTTC
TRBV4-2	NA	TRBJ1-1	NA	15	CASSQDPGVDTEAFF	TGTGCCAGCAGCCAAGATCCAGGGGTGGACACTGAAGCTTTCTTT
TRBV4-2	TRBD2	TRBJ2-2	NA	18	CASSQDRRLAGVGGELFF	TGTGCCAGCAGCCAAGATCGGAGACTAGCGGGAGTAGGCGGGGAGCTGTTTTTT
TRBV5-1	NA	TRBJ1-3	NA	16	CASSLAGGLGGNTIYF	TGCGCCAGCAGCTTGGCCGGAGGGTTAGGTGGAAACACCATATATTTT
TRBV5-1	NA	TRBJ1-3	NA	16	CASSPSTTGAGNTIYF	TGCGCCAGCAGCCCCTCAACGACAGGCGCCGGAAACACCATATATTTT
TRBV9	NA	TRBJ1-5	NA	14	CASSTDPSNQPQHF	TGTGCCAGCAGCACGGACCCTAGCAATCAGCCCCAGCATTTT
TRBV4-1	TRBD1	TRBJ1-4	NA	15	CASSGQGALNEKLFF	TGCGCCAGCAGCGGTCAGGGGGCGCTTAATGAAAAACTGTTTTTT
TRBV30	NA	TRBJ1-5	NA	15	CAWSVPRAGDQPQHF	TGTGCCTGGAGTGTACCCCGGGCAGGGGATCAGCCCCAGCATTTT